The clone carrying this T cell receptor beta chain was detected once. As yet, its antigen is unknown. These data come from a study of T cells in localized non-small cell lung cancer. Study results and limitations: Uninvolved nearby lung showed the greatest T cell clonality, exceeding that found in tumor. Only one tumor region went through sequencing, so heterogeneity may still be there. Prolonged overall survival went with higher T cell density in the blood.

Assay used: immunoSEQ multiplex PCR; TCRdb lists only in-frame clones, some missing. Here the sample spans 20,000 to 30,000 clones, about nine tenths being singletons. The receptor comes from a woman aged 35 to 70 with stage III lung adenocarcinoma. The specimen was peripheral blood mononuclear cells, collected before any cancer treatment.

The DNA of the CDR3 is TGTGCCAGCAGACATGGACAGGTCCGCAATCAGCCCCAGCATTTT. Amino acids: CASRHGQVRNQPQHF. V and J are TRBV28 and TRBJ1-5; 7 bases are a match to TRBD1. J lost 2 bases, V lost 6 bases, and 7 bases had no gene match. The CDR3 loop spans 15 amino acids. The germline CDR1 and CDR2 sequences are MDHEN and SYDVKM.